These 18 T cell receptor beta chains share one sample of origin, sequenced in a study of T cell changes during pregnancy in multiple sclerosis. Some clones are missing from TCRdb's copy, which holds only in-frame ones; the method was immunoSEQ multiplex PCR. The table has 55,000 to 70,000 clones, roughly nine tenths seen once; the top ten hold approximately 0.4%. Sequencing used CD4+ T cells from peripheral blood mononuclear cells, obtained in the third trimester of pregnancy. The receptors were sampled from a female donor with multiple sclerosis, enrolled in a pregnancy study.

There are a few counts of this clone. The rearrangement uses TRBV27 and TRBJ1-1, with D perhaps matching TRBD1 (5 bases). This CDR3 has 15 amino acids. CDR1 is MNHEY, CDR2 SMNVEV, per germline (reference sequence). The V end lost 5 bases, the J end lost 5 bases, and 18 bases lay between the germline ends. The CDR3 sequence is CASSLLQDLGTEAFF. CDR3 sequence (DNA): TGTGCCAGCAGTCTTTTACAGGATTTAGGGACTGAAGCTTTCTTT.

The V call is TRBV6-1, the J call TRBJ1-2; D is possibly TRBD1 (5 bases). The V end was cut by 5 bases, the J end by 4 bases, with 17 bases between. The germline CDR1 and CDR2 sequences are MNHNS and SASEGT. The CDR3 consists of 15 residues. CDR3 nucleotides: TGTGCCAGCAGTATAGACAGAGGCCCTTTCTATGGCTACACCTTC. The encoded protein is CASSIDRGPFYGYTF.

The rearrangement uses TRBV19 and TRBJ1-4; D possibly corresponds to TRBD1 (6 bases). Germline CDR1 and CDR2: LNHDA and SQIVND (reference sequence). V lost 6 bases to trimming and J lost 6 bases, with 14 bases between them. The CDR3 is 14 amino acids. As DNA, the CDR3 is TGTGCCAGTAGGAACCAGGGGCTGGATGAAAAACTGTTTTTT. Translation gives CASRNQGLDEKLFF.

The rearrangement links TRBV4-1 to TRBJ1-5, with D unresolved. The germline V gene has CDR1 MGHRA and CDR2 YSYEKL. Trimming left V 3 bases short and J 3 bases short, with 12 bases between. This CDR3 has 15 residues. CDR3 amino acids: CASSHSSPDNQPQHF. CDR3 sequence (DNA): TGCGCCAGCAGCCATAGCTCCCCCGACAATCAGCCCCAGCATTTT.

For the CDR3, the DNA is TGCGCCAGCAGCCAAGAGAACATGAACACTGAAGCTTTCTTT. It codes for CASSQENMNTEAFF. The chain uses TRBV4-3 and TRBJ1-1; D uncertain. CDR3 length: 14 amino acids. Trimming shortened V by 0 bases and J by 0 bases, and 5 bases separated the two germline ends. In germline, CDR1 is LGHNA, CDR2 YSLEER.

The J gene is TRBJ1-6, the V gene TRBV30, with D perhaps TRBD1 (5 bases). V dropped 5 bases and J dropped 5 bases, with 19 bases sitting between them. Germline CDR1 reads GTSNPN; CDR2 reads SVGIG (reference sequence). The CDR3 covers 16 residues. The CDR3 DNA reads TGTGCCTGGGGCGCAGGGTGGCCCCTAAATAATTCACCCCTCCACTTT. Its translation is CAWGAGWPLNNSPLHF.

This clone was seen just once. In DNA form, the CDR3 reads TGCGCCAGCAGTGAGCCCCTCACAGATACGCAGTATTTT. Amino acid sequence: CASSEPLTDTQYF. The J gene is TRBJ2-3, the V gene TRBV10-1; D is unresolved. This CDR3 has 13 amino acids. V was pared by 2 bases and J by 2 bases, with 5 bases between. From germline, CDR1 is WNHNN and CDR2 SYGVQD (reference sequence).

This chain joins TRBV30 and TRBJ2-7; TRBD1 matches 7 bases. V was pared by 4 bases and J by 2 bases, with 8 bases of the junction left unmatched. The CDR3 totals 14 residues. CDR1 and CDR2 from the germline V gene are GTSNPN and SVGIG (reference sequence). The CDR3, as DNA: TGTGCCTGGACCTCAAGGGACAGTGCCTACGAGCAGTACTTC. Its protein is CAWTSRDSAYEQYF.

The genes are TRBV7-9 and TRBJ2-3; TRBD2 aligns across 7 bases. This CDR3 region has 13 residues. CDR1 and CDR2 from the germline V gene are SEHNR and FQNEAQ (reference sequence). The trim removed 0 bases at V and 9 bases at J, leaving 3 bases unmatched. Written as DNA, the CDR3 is TGTGCCAGCAGCTTAGCGGGAGGGCCCACGCAGTATTTT. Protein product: CASSLAGGPTQYF.

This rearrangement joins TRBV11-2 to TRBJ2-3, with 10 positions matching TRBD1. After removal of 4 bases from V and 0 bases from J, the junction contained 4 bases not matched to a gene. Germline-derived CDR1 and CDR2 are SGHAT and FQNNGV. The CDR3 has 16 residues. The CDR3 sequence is CASSSGQGISTDTQYF. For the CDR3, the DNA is TGTGCCAGCAGCTCGGGACAGGGGATAAGCACAGATACGCAGTATTTT.

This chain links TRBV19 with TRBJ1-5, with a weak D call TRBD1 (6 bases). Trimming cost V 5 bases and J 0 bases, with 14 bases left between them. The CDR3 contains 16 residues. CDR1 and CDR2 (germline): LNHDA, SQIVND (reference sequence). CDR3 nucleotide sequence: TGTGCCAGTAGTGTAGTGGACAGTCGTAGCAATCAGCCCCAGCATTTT. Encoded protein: CASSVVDSRSNQPQHF.

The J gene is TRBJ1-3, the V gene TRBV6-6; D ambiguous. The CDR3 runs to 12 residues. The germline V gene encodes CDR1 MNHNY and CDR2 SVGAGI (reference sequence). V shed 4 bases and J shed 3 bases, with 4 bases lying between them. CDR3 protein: CASSFGGNTIYF. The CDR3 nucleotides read TGTGCCAGCAGTTTCGGTGGAAACACCATATATTTT.

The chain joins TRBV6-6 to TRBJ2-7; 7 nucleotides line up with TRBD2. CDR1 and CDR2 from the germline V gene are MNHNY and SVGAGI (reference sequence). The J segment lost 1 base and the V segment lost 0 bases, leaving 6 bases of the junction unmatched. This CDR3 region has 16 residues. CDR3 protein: CASSYSGTIQSYEQYF. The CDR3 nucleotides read TGTGCCAGCAGTTACTCGGGGACTATCCAATCCTACGAGCAGTACTTC.

The DNA of the CDR3 is TGTGCCAGCAAGATACAGGGGGACCCGTCCACTGAAGCTTTCTTT. It codes for CASKIQGDPSTEAFF. The chain combines TRBV7-2 with TRBJ1-1, with TRBD1 matching over 8 bases. The CDR3 consists of 15 residues. CDR1 is SGHTA, CDR2 FQGNSA, per germline. The V gene end was trimmed by 7 bases and the J gene end by 4 bases; junction bases not matched to a gene: 11. Full variable domain (missing parts from reference TRBV7-2 and TRBJ1-1): GAGVSQSPSNKVTEKGKDVELRCDPISGHTALYWYRQSLGQGLEFLIYFQGNSAPDKSGLPSDRFSAERTGGSVSTLTIQRTQQEDSAVYLCASKIQGDPSTEAFFGQGTRLTVV.

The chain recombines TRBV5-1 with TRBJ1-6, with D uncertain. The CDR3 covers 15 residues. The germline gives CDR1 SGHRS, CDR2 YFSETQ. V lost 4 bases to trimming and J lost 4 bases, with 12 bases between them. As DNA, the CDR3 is TGCGCCAGCAGCCCAGAACAGTGGTATAATTCACCCCTCCACTTT. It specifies CASSPEQWYNSPLHF.

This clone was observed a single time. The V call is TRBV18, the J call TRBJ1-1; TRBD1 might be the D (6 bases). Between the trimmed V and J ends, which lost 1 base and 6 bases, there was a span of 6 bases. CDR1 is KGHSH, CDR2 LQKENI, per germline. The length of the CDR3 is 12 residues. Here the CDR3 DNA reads TGTGCCAGCTCACCACGACAGGCTGAAGCTTTCTTT. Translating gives CASSPRQAEAFF.

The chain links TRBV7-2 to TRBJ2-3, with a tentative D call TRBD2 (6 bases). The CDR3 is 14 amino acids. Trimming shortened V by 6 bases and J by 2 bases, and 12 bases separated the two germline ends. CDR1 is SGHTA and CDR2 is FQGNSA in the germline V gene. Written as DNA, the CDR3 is TGTGCCAGCAGTCGGGACTTCAACACAGATACGCAGTATTTT. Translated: CASSRDFNTDTQYF.

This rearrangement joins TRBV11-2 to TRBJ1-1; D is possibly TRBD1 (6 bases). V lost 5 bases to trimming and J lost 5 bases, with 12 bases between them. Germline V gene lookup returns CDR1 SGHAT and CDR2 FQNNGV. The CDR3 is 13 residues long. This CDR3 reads CASSGRGWTEAFF. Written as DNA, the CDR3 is TGTGCCAGCAGCGGCAGGGGTTGGACTGAAGCTTTCTTT. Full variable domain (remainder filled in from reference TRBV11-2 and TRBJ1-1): EAGVAQSPRYKIIEKRQSVAFWCNPISGHATLYWYQQILGQGPKLLIQFQNNGVVDDSQLPKDRFSAERLKGVDSTLKIQPAKLEDSAVYLCASSGRGWTEAFFGQGTRLTVV.